The text below deals with one TCR beta chain. J was trimmed by 0 bases and V by 5 bases; bases with no gene match: 9. This CDR3 spans 16 amino acids. CDR1 SGHTA and CDR2 FQGNSA come from the germline V gene. The source of the sample is a study of blood T cell repertoires in COVID-19. Clones were sequenced by immunoSEQ multiplex PCR, and TCRdb holds only the in-frame ones, with some missing. The sample comprises roughly 160,000 clones, approximately 86% of which are singletons, and roughly 0.57% rests with the top ten. The material sequenced was peripheral blood. The source of this sequence is a man in his 60s with COVID-19, enrolled during active disease. This chain joins TRBV7-2 and TRBJ1-2; 7 bases line up with TRBD1. CDR3 in amino acids: CASSRAGTASNYGYTF. The CDR3 coding sequence is TGTGCCAGCAGCCGGGCTGGGACAGCATCTAACTATGGCTACACCTTC. Full variable domain (remainder filled in from reference TRBV7-2 and TRBJ1-2): GAGVSQSPSNKVTEKGKDVELRCDPISGHTALYWYRQSLGQGLEFLIYFQGNSAPDKSGLPSDRFSAERTGGSVSTLTIQRTQQEDSAVYLCASSRAGTASNYGYTFGSGTRLTVV.